Below are 11 T cell receptor beta chains sequenced from a single sample in a study of cytomegalovirus exposure and HLA in healthy donors. Primers: 60 Vbeta forward and 13 Jbeta reverse. Sequencing was performed with immunoSEQ multiplex PCR; in TCRdb, only in-frame clones are kept and a portion is missing. The data contain approximately 140,000 clones, around 70% of them singletons. Material for sequencing was PBMCs. These receptors originate from a woman in her sixties or seventies in good health and CMV-seropositive.

This rearrangement joins TRBV7-3 to TRBJ2-7, with D perhaps matching TRBD2 (5 bases). Trimming removed 0 bases from V and 2 bases from J, with 11 bases in between. Germline V gene sequence: CDR1 SGHTA, CDR2 FQGTGA. The CDR3 consists of 15 residues. The CDR3 sequence is CASSLTGSGTYEQYF. DNA of the CDR3: TGTGCCAGCAGCTTAACGGGGTCGGGGACCTACGAGCAGTACTTC.

This clone occurred once. An end of the junction does not agree with germline; a read error may underlie this. V gene TRBV7-9 combines with J gene TRBJ2-3; the D is unclear. Germline CDR1 is SEHNR and CDR2 is FQNEAQ (reference sequence). This CDR3 spans 14 amino acids. This CDR3 reads CSSVRLASTDTQYF. In nucleotides, the CDR3 is TGTTCCAGCGTACGCTTAGCTAGCACAGATACGCAGTATTTT.

The rearrangement joins TRBV5-4 to TRBJ2-3; 9 bases agree with TRBD2. CDR3 size: 19 residues. CDR1 and CDR2 from the germline V gene are SGHNT and YYREEE (reference sequence). J gave up 1 base and V 4 bases, and 16 bases lay outside the gene matches. The CDR3 DNA sequence: TGTGCCAGCAGCCTTCCTGGCGGGGGGGCAGGTGTAGGCACAGATACGCAGTATTTT. Its translation is CASSLPGGGAGVGTDTQYF.

The V call is TRBV11-2, the J call TRBJ1-1; the D gene is possibly TRBD1 (5 bases). The CDR3 totals 13 residues. CDR1 and CDR2 (germline): SGHAT, FQNNGV. Trimming removed 5 bases at V and 1 base at J, with 8 bases between. The chain's CDR3 is CASSTQGNTEAFF. The CDR3 DNA follows: TGTGCCAGCAGCACGCAGGGGAACACTGAAGCTTTCTTT. The complete variable domain, with remaining parts taken from reference TRBV11-2 and TRBJ1-1, reads EAGVAQSPRYKIIEKRQSVAFWCNPISGHATLYWYQQILGQGPKLLIQFQNNGVVDDSQLPKDRFSAERLKGVDSTLKIQPAKLEDSAVYLCASSTQGNTEAFFGQGTRLTVV.

The chain combines TRBV10-1 with TRBJ2-3, with D possibly matching TRBD2 (5 bases). The CDR3 contains 15 residues. From germline, CDR1 is WNHNN and CDR2 SYGVQD (reference sequence). V lost 3 bases and J lost 2, with 12 bases in between. CDR3 nucleotides: TGCGCCAGCAGTGAAGGCGGGTGGGTCACAGATACGCAGTATTTT. Protein product: CASSEGGWVTDTQYF.

The chain uses TRBV5-6 and TRBJ1-6; 9 nucleotides align to TRBD1. The CDR3 is 14 residues long. V lost 4 bases, J lost 10 bases, and 6 bases stayed unmatched. The germline V gene encodes CDR1 SGHDT and CDR2 YYEEEE. As DNA, the CDR3 is TGTGCCAGCAGCAAGACAGGGGGTGGCTCACCCCTCCACTTT. Translating gives CASSKTGGGSPLHF.

The rearrangement joins TRBV5-1 to TRBJ2-7; 8 bases are a match to TRBD1. With V trimmed by 0 bases and J by 6 bases, 11 bases remained unmatched. Germline values: CDR1 SGHRS, CDR2 YFSETQ. This CDR3 has 16 amino acids. The DNA for the CDR3 is TGCGCCAGCAGCTTGGAGCCGGGACAGGAGTCGTGCGAGCAGTACTTC. This encodes CASSLEPGQESCEQYF.

This chain uses TRBV5-4 with TRBJ2-2; 7 bases fit TRBD2. Germline-derived CDR1 and CDR2 are SGHNT and YYREEE (reference sequence). This CDR3 region has 17 residues. The junction had 14 bases not matched to a gene; V was cut back by 3 bases and J by 6 bases. The CDR3 DNA follows: TGTGCCAGCAGCTCCAGCTCGGGGGGAGAACATCCCGGGGAGCTGTTTTTT. Residues: CASSSSSGGEHPGELFF.

The gene calls are TRBV19 and TRBJ1-2; TRBD1 matches at 8 bases. Trimming cost V 2 bases and J 1 base; bases outside gene matches: 3. Germline values: CDR1 LNHDA, CDR2 SQIVND (reference sequence). This CDR3 is built from 15 residues. The CDR3 reads CASSINGQGNYGYTF. CDR3 bases: TGTGCCAGTAGTATAAATGGACAGGGTAACTATGGCTACACCTTC.

This clone was seen only a few times. The CDR3 coding sequence is TGTGCCAGCAGCTTAGGCCAGGTTTCTAATGAAAAACTGTTTTTT. The encoded protein is CASSLGQVSNEKLFF. The chain joins TRBV7-9 to TRBJ1-4; D is undetermined. Germline V gene sequence: CDR1 SEHNR, CDR2 FQNEAQ (reference sequence). CDR3 length: 15 amino acids. Between the trimmed V and J ends, which lost 1 base and 3 bases, there was a span of 9 bases.

This clone appeared a few times. The chain uses TRBV5-1 and TRBJ2-7, with 8 bases identical to TRBD1. The CDR3 loop spans 14 amino acids. The junction had 8 bases not matched to a gene; V was cut back by 7 bases and J by 2 bases. Germline V gives CDR1 SGHRS, CDR2 YFSETQ. CDR3 loop: CASFRTGNPYEQYF. The CDR3 DNA reads TGCGCCAGCTTTCGGACAGGGAACCCCTACGAGCAGTACTTC.